The TCR beta chain under discussion was sequenced for a study of cytomegalovirus exposure and HLA in healthy donors. The CDR3 totals 15 residues. Germline V gives CDR1 LNHDA, CDR2 SQIVND (reference sequence). Trimming removed 2 bases from V and 3 bases from J, with 14 bases in between. Study-wide findings and caveats: Researchers counted 164 TCR beta chains as cytomegalovirus-associated.

On this clone: Its antigen is not identified.

The assay was immunoSEQ multiplex PCR, and TCRdb's table has in-frame clones only and misses some. The data contain roughly 180,000 clones, approximately 86% of them singletons. The receptor was derived from a man younger than 40 in good health and CMV-seropositive. The chain carries TRBV19 and TRBJ2-7, with unresolved D. Sequencing was carried out using PBMCs. The CDR3 DNA follows: TGTGCCAGTAGTATAAGTTCGACTTACCACTACGAGCAGTACTTC. This encodes CASSISSTYHYEQYF. Based on the CDR3 plus reference TRBV19 and TRBJ2-7, the full variable domain is DGGITQSPKYLFRKEGQNVTLSCEQNLNHDAMYWYRQDPGQGLRLIYYSQIVNDFQKGDIAEGYSVSREKKESFPLTVTSAQKNPTAFYLCASSISSTYHYEQYFGPGTRLTVT.